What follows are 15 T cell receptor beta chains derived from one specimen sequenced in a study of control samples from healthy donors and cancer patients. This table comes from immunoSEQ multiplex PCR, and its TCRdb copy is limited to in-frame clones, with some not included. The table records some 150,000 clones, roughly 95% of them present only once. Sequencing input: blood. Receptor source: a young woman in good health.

CDR3 DNA sequence: TGTGCCAGCAGCATCCGGGACCTTTTTAGCAATCAGCCCCAGCATTTT. It translates to CASSIRDLFSNQPQHF. The rearrangement joins TRBV6-2 or TRBV6-3 to TRBJ1-5, with D possibly TRBD1 on 5 matching bases. The CDR3 runs 16 residues. The germline gives CDR1 MNHEY, CDR2 SVGEGT. The ends were cut back, 6 bases at V and 0 bases at J, with 15 bases in the middle.

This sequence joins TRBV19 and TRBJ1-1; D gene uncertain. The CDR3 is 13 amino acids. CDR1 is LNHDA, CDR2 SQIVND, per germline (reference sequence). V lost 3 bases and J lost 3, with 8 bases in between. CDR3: CASSIQLYTEAFF. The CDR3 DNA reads TGTGCCAGTAGTATTCAATTGTACACTGAAGCTTTCTTT.

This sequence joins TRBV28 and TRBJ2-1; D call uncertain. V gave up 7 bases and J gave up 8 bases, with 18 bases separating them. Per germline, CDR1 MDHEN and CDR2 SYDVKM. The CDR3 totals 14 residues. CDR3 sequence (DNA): TGTGCCAGCACCTCCAGGCGGTATGTCCATGAGCAGTTCTTC. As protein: CASTSRRYVHEQFF.

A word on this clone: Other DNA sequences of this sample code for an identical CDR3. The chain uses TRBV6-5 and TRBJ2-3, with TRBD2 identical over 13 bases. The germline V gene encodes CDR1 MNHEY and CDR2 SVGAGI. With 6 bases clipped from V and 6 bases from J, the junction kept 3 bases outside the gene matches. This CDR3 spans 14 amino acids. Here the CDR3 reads CASRLAGGRDTQYF. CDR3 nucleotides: TGTGCCAGCAGACTAGCGGGGGGGAGGGATACGCAGTATTTT.

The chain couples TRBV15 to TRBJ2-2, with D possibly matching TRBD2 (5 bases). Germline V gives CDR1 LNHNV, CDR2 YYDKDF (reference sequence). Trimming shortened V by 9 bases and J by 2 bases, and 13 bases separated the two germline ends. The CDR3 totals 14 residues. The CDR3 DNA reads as TGTGCCACGAGGGTGGATGGAAACACCGGGGAGCTGTTTTTT. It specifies CATRVDGNTGELFF.

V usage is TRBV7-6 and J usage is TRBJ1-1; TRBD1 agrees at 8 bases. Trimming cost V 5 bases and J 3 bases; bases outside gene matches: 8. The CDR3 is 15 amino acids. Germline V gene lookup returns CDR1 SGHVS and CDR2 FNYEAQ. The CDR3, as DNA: TGTGCCAGCAGCCGCGGACAGGGAGGGTACACTGAAGCTTTCTTT. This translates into CASSRGQGGYTEAFF.

The CDR3 sequence is CASSSPTGQGNTGELFF. CDR3 nucleotide sequence: TGTGCCAGCAGCTCACCTACGGGACAGGGGAATACCGGGGAGCTGTTTTTT. The V call is TRBV7-3, the J call TRBJ2-2, with TRBD1 matching over 10 bases. V was clipped by 4 bases and J by 5 bases; unmatched bases: 10. In germline, CDR1 is SGHTA, CDR2 FQGTGA. The CDR3 runs 17 residues.

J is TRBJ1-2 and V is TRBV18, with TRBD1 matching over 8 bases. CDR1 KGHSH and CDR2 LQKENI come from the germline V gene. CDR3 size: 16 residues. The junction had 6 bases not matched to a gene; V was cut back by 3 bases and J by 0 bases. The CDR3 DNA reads TGTGCCAGCTCACCCGGGACAGGTTTAGCTAACTATGGCTACACCTTC. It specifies CASSPGTGLANYGYTF.

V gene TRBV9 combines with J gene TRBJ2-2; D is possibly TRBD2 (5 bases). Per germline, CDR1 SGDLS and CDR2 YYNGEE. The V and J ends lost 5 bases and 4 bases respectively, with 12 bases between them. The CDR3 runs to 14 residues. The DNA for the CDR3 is TGTGCCAGCAGGGCGGGCATCACCACCGGGGAGCTGTTTTTT. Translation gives CASRAGITTGELFF.

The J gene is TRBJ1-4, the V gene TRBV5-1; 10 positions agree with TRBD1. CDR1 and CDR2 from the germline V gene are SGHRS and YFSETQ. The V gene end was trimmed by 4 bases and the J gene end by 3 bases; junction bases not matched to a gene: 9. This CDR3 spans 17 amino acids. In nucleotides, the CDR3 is TGCGCCAGCAGCCGCCGGGGACAGGGGAATCCTAATGAAAAACTGTTTTTT. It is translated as CASSRRGQGNPNEKLFF.

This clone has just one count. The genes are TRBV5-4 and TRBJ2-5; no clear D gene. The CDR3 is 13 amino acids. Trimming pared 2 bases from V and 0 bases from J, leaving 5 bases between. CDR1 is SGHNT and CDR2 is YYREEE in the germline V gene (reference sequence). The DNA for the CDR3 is TGTGCCAGCAGCTTTTATAACCAAGAGACCCAGTACTTC. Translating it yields CASSFYNQETQYF.

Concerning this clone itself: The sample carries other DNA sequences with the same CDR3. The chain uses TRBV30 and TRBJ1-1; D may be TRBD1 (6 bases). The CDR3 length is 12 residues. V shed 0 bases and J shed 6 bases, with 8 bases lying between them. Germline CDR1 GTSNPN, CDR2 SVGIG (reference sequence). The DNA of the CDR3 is TGTGCCTGGAGTGTGGGGGCGGCTGAAGCTTTCTTT. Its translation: CAWSVGAAEAFF.

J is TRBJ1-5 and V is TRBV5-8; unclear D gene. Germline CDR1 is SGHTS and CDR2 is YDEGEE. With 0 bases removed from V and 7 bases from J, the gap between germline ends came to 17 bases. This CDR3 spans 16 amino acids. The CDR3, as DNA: TGTGCCAGCAGCTTGGGAGCAGGTCCCCGAGGGCAGCCCCAGCATTTT. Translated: CASSLGAGPRGQPQHF.

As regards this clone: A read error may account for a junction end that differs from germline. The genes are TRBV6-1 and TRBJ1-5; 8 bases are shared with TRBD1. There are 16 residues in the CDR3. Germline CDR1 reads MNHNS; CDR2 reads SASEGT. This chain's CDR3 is CASSEDRGIRNRPQHF. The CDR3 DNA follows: TGTGCCAGCAGTGAAGACAGGGGGATTCGCAATCGGCCCCAGCATTTT.

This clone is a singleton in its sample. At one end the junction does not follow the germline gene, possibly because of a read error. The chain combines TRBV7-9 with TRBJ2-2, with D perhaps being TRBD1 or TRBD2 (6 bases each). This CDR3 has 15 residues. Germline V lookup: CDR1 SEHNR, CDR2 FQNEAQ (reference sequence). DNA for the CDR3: TGTGCCAGCAGTTTAGGTCGGGGGCGGACCGGGGAGCTGTTTTTT. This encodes CASSLGRGRTGELFF.